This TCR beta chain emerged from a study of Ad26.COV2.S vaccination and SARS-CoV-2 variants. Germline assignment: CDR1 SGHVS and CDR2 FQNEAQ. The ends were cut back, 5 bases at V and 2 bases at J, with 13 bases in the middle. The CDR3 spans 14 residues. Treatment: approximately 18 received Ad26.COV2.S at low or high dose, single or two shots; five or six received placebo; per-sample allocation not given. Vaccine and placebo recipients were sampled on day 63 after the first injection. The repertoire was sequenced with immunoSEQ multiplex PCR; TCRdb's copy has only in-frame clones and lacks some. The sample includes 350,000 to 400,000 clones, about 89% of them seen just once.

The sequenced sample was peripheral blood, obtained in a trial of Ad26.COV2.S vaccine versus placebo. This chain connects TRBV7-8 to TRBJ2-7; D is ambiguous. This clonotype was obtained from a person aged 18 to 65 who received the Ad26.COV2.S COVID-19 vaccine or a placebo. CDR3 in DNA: TGTGCCAGCAGCCCGAGGTGGGTAACCTACGAGCAGTACTTC. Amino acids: CASSPRWVTYEQYF.